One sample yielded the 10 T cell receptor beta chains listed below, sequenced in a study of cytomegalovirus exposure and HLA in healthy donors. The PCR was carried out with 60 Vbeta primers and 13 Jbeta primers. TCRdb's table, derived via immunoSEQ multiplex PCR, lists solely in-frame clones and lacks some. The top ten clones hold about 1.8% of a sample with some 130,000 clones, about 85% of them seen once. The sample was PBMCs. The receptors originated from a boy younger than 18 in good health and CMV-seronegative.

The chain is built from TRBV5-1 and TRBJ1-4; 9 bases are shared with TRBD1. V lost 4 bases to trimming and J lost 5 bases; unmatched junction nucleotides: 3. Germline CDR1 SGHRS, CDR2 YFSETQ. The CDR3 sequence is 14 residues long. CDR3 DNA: TGCGCCAGCAGCGAAACAGGGGGCAATGAAAAACTGTTTTTT. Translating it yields CASSETGGNEKLFF.

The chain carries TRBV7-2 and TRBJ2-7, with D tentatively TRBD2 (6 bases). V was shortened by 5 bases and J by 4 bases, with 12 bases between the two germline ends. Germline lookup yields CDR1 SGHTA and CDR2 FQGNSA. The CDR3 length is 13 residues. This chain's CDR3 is CASSHTSSYEQYF. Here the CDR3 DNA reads TGTGCCAGCAGCCACACTAGCAGTTACGAGCAGTACTTC.

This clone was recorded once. CDR3: CASQGVRGVSYTF. The CDR3 DNA reads TGTGCCAGCCAGGGGGTGCGGGGGGTCAGCTACACCTTC. The chain combines TRBV14 with TRBJ1-2; 7 nucleotides agree with TRBD1. The junction had 12 bases not matched to a gene; V was cut back by 8 bases and J by 9 bases. Germline assignment: CDR1 SGHDN and CDR2 FVKESK. This CDR3 has 13 amino acids.

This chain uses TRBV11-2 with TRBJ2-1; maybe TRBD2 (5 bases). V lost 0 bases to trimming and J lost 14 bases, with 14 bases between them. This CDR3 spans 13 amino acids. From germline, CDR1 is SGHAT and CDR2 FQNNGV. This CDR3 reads CASSLDLREWEFF. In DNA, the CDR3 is TGTGCCAGCAGCTTAGATCTGAGGGAGTGGGAGTTCTTC.

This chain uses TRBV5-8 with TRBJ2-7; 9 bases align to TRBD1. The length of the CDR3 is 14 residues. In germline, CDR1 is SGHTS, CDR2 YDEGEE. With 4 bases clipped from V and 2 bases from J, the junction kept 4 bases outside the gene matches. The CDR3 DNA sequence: TGTGCCAGCAGCCCCACAGGGGGCACCTACGAGCAGTACTTC. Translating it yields CASSPTGGTYEQYF. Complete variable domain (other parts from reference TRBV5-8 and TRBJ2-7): EAGVTQSPTHLIKTRGQQATLRCSPISGHTSVYWYQQALGLGLQFLLWYDEGEERNRGNFPPRFSGRQFPNYSSELNVNALELEDSALYLCASSPTGGTYEQYFGPGTRLTVT.

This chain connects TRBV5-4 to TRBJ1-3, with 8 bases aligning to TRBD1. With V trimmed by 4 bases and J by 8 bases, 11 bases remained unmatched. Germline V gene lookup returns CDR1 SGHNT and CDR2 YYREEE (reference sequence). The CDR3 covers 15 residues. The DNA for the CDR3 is TGTGCCAGCAGCCTCGGGACAGGTGGCCTGGACACCATATATTTT. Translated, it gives CASSLGTGGLDTIYF.

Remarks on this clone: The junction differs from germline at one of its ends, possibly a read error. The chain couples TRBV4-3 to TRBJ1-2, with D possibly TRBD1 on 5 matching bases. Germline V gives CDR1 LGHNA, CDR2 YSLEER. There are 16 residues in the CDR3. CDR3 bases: TGCGCCAGCAGCCAAGATTGGTTCAGGGAGGGATATGGCTACCCCTTC. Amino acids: CASSQDWFREGYGYPF.

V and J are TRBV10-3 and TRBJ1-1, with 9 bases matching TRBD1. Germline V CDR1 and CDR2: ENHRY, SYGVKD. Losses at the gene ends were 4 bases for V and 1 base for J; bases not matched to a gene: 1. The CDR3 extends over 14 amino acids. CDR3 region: CAISGGQGNTEAFF. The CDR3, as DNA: TGTGCCATCAGTGGGGGACAGGGGAACACTGAAGCTTTCTTT.

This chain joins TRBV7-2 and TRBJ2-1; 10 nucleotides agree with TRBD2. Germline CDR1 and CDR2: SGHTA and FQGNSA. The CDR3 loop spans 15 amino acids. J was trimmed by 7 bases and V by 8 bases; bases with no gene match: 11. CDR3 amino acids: CASRLSGGLANEQFF. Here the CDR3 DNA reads TGTGCCAGCCGATTATCGGGGGGACTAGCGAATGAGCAGTTCTTC.

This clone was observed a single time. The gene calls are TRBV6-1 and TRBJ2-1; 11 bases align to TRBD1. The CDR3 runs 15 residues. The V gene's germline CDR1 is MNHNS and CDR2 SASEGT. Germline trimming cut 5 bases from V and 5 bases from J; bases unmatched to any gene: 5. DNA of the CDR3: TGTGCCAGCAGTTCGGACAGGGGGCTGAACAATGAGCAGTTCTTC. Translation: CASSSDRGLNNEQFF.